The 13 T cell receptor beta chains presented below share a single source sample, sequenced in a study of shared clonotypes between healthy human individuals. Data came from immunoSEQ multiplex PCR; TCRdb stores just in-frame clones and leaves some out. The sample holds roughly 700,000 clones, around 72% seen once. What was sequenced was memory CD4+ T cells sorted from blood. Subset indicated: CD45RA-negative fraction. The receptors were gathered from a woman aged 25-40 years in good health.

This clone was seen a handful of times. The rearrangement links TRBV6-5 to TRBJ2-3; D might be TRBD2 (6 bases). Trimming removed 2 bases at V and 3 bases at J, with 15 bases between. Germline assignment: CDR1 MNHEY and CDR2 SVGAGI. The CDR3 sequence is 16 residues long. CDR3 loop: CASSYTRSGRTDTQYF. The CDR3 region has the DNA TGTGCCAGCAGTTACACGAGGTCAGGGAGGACAGATACGCAGTATTTT.

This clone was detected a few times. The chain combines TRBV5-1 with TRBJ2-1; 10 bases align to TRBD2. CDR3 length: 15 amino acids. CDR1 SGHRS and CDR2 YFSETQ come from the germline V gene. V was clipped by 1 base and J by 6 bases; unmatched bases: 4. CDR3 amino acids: CASSLRASGSNEQFF. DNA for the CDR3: TGCGCCAGCAGCTTGAGGGCTAGCGGGAGCAATGAGCAGTTCTTC.

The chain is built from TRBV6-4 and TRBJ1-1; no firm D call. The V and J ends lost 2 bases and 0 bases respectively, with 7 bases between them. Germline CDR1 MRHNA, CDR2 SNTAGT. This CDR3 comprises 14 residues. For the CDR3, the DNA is TGTGCCAGCAGTGACGGTGTAATGAACACTGAAGCTTTCTTT. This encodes CASSDGVMNTEAFF.

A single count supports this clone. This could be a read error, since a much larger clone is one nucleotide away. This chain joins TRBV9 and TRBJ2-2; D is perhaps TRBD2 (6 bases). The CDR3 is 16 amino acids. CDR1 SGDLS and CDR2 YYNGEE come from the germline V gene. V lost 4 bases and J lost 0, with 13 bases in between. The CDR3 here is CASSIGDWPNTGELFF. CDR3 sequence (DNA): TGTGCCAGCAGCATAGGGGACTGGCCGAACACCGGGGAGCTGTTTTTT.

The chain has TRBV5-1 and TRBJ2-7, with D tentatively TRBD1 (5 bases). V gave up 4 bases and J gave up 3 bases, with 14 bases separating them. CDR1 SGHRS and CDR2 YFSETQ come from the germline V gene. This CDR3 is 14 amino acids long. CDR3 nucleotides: TGCGCCAGCAGCCCGACTGGACAAAGCTACGAGCAGTACTTC. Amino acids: CASSPTGQSYEQYF. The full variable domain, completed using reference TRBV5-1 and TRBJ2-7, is KAGVTQTPRYLIKTRGQQVTLSCSPISGHRSVSWYQQTPGQGLQFLFEYFSETQRNKGNFPGRFSGRQFSNSRSEMNVSTLELGDSALYLCASSPTGQSYEQYFGPGTRLTVT.

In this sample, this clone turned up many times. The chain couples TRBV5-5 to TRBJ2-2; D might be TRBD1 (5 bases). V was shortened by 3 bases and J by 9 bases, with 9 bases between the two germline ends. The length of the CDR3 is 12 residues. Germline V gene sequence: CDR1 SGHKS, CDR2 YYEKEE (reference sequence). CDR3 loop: CASSSTGWELFF. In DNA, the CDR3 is TGTGCCAGCAGCTCCACAGGTTGGGAGCTGTTTTTT. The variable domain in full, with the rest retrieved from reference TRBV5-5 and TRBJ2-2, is DAGVTQSPTHLIKTRGQQVTLRCSPISGHKSVSWYQQVLGQGPQFIFQYYEKEERGRGNFPDRFSARQFPNYSSELNVNALLLGDSALYLCASSSTGWELFFGEGSRLTVL.

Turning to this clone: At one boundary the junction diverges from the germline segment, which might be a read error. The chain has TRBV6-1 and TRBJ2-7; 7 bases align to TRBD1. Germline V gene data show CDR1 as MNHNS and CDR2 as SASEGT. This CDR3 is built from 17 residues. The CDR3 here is CASREGGAGGTYYEQYF. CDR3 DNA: TGTGCCAGCAGAGAAGGGGGCGCGGGCGGCACTTACTACGAGCAGTACTTC.

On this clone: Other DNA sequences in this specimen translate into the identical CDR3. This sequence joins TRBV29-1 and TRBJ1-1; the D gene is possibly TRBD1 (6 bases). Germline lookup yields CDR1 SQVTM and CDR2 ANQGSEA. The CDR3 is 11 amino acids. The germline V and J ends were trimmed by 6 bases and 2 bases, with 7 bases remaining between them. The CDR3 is CSVGHNTEAFF. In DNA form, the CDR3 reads TGCAGCGTGGGACATAACACTGAAGCTTTCTTT. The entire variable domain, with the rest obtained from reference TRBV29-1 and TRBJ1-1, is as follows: SAVISQKPSRDICQRGTSLTIQCQVDSQVTMMFWYRQQPGQSLTLIATANQGSEATYESGFVIDKFPISRPNLTFSTLTVSNMSPEDSSIYLCSVGHNTEAFFGQGTRLTVV.

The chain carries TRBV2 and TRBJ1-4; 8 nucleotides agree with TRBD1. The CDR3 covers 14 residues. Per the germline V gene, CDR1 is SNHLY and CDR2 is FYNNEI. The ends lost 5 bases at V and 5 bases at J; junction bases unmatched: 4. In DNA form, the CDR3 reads TGTGCCAGCAGTCCGGGACAGGTGAATGAAAAACTGTTTTTT. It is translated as CASSPGQVNEKLFF.

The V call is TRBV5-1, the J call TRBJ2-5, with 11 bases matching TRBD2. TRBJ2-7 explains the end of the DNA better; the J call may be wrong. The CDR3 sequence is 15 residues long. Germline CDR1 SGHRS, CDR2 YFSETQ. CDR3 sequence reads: CASSLQTGTSGEQYF. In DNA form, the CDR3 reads TGCGCCAGCAGCTTGCAGACCGGGACTAGCGGCGAGCAGTACTTC.

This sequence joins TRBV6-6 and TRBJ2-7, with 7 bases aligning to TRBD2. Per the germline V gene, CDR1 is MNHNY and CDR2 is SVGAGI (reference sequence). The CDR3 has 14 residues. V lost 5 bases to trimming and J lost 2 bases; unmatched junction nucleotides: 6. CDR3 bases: TGTGCCAGCAGTGGACAAAGCGGGACCTACGAGCAGTACTTC. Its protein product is CASSGQSGTYEQYF.

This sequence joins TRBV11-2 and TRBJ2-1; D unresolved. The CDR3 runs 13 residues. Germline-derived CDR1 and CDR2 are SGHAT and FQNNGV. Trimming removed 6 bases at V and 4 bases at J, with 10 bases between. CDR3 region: CASSRQPYNEQFF. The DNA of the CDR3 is TGTGCCAGCAGTCGGCAGCCATACAATGAGCAGTTCTTC.

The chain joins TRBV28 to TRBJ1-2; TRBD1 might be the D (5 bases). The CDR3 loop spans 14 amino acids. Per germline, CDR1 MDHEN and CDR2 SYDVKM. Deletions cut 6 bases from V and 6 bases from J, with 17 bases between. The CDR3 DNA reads TGTGCCAGCAGGAGTCCCGGACACATCGATGGCTACACCTTC. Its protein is CASRSPGHIDGYTF.